This passage covers 14 T cell receptor beta chains from one sample sequenced in a study of T cells in Graves' hyperthyroidism and ophthalmopathy. TCR beta CDR3 regions were amplified from RNA. An initial round of RT-PCR targeting the TCR CDR3 relied on the HTBI primer set. TCRdb reanalysed the multiplex PCR reads using MiXCR and keeps one entry per CDR3 protein. Here the sample spans a few hundred thousand distinct CDR3 sequences, around 46% being singletons. Material: peripheral blood or thyroid tissue (not recorded which). The source is a woman between 18 and 29 years old with Graves' hyperthyroidism.

The genes are TRBV25-1 and TRBJ1-1; D is unresolved. This CDR3 is 15 amino acids long. The V and J ends lost 1 base and 4 bases respectively, with 13 bases between them. The germline gives CDR1 MGHDK, CDR2 SYGVNS. In DNA form, the CDR3 reads TGTGCCAGCAGTGAATGGCGGGCCGGAGGCACTGAAGCTTTCTTT. Translation gives CASSEWRAGGTEAFF. Full variable domain (missing parts from reference TRBV25-1 and TRBJ1-1): EADIYQTPRYLVIGTGKKITLECSQTMGHDKMYWYQQDPGMELHLIHYSYGVNSTEKGDLSSESTVSRIRTEHFPLTLESARPSHTSQYLCASSEWRAGGTEAFFGQGTRLTVV.

The chain carries TRBV24-1 and TRBJ2-5; unclear D gene. The CDR3 has 15 residues. V was trimmed by 11 bases and J by 4 bases, leaving 22 bases between them. CDR1 is KGHDR, CDR2 SFDVKD, per germline. The CDR3: CASRNLANLLETQYF. The CDR3 DNA reads TGTGCCAGCAGAAACCTCGCCAACCTTCTAGAGACCCAGTACTTC.

This clonotype turned up a few times. This chain uses TRBV2 with TRBJ2-7; D may match TRBD1 or TRBD2 (5 bases each). The CDR3 has 11 residues. Trimming took 4 bases from V and 5 from J, leaving 6 bases between them. Germline CDR1 is SNHLY and CDR2 is FYNNEI. Written as DNA, the CDR3 is TGTGCCAGCAGTGGGGGGAACGAGCAGTACTTC. Its translation: CASSGGNEQYF.

This clonotype was seen ten or more times. The V gene is TRBV2, the J gene TRBJ1-5; the D gene is possibly TRBD1 (6 bases). The length of the CDR3 is 14 residues. Germline loops: CDR1 SNHLY, CDR2 FYNNEI. V lost 6 bases, J lost 5 bases, and 14 bases lay in between. Here the CDR3 reads CASRETGEYQPQHF. CDR3 nucleotides: TGTGCCAGCAGGGAGACAGGAGAATATCAGCCCCAGCATTTT.

The chain couples TRBV12-3 or TRBV12-4 to TRBJ1-2; no reliable D call. V lost 5 bases and J 4 bases, leaving 14 bases between the germline ends. The CDR3 has 14 residues. CDR3 amino acids: CASSRLVRGYGYTF. CDR3 coding DNA: TGTGCCAGCAGTCGTCTCGTTCGGGGCTATGGCTACACCTTC.

The V and J genes are TRBV20-1 and TRBJ1-2; D uncertain. CDR1 and CDR2 from the germline V gene are DFQATT and SNEGSKA (reference sequence). The CDR3 spans 14 residues. V gave up 0 bases and J gave up 1 base, with 9 bases separating them. The CDR3 bases are TGCAGTGCTAGAGAGGGTGCGAATAACTATGGCTACACCTTC. Its protein is CSAREGANNYGYTF.

This clonotype has at least ten counts. The chain recombines TRBV15 with TRBJ1-5; the match to TRBD1 covers 9 bases. In germline, CDR1 is LNHNV, CDR2 YYDKDF (reference sequence). The trim removed 3 bases at V and 2 bases at J, leaving 8 bases unmatched. The CDR3 consists of 17 residues. The CDR3 reads CATSRDRGLLGNQPQHF. For the CDR3, the DNA is TGTGCCACCAGCAGGGACAGGGGTCTACTAGGCAATCAGCCCCAGCATTTT.

This clonotype was seen more than once but under ten times. The chain links TRBV20-1 to TRBJ2-7; D is unclear. In germline, CDR1 is DFQATT, CDR2 SNEGSKA (reference sequence). This CDR3 has 12 amino acids. V dropped 3 bases and J dropped 3 bases, with 9 bases sitting between them. The CDR3 is CSASFRIYEQYF. In nucleotides, the CDR3 is TGCAGTGCTAGTTTCCGAATCTACGAGCAGTACTTC.

This clonotype was counted between two and nine times. This rearrangement joins TRBV7-2 to TRBJ2-5, with D uncertain. This CDR3 has 13 residues. Germline CDR1 is SGHTA and CDR2 is FQGNSA. V dropped 2 bases and J dropped 3 bases, with 7 bases sitting between them. CDR3 in DNA: TGTGCCAGCAGCTTAATTTCGAAAGAGACCCAGTACTTC. It is translated as CASSLISKETQYF.

This clonotype was seen many times. This chain joins TRBV9 and TRBJ1-6; 7 bases agree with TRBD1. After removal of 2 bases from V and 10 bases from J, the junction contained 6 bases not matched to a gene. The CDR3 sequence is 14 residues long. CDR1 and CDR2 from the germline V gene are SGDLS and YYNGEE. The CDR3 coding sequence is TGTGCCAGCAGCGTTCAGGGGGGTAGCTCACCCCTCCACTTT. Protein sequence: CASSVQGGSSPLHF.

J is TRBJ2-5 and V is TRBV20-1; no clear D gene. Germline V gene lookup returns CDR1 DFQATT and CDR2 SNEGSKA (reference sequence). The CDR3 totals 11 residues. V was clipped by 7 bases and J by 3 bases, with 9 bases between them. The CDR3 is CSEVREETQYF. The CDR3 DNA follows: TGCAGTGAAGTAAGGGAAGAGACCCAGTACTTC.

The chain couples TRBV7-3 to TRBJ1-4, with D uncertain. The V gene's germline CDR1 is SGHTA and CDR2 FQGTGA. V was trimmed by 4 bases and J by 2 bases, leaving 11 bases between them. The CDR3 extends over 15 amino acids. CDR3 in DNA: TGTGCCAGCAGCTCCGAGGCGAGGACTAATGAAAAACTGTTTTTT. Protein: CASSSEARTNEKLFF.

The chain employs TRBV7-3 and TRBJ1-2; TRBD1 matches 9 bases. There are 12 residues in the CDR3. V lost 8 bases, J lost 6 bases, and 4 bases stayed unmatched. In germline, CDR1 is SGHTA, CDR2 FQGTGA. The CDR3 DNA reads as TGTGCCAGCGGACAGGGGCGGAATGGCTACACCTTC. Protein sequence: CASGQGRNGYTF.

This clonotype was seen a single time. Being one base from a much bigger clone, this may be a read error. The chain is built from TRBV11-2 and TRBJ1-2; D may be TRBD1 (6 bases). The V gene lost 0 bases and the J gene lost 3 bases, with 8 bases spanning the gap. Germline CDR1 reads SGHAT; CDR2 reads FQNNGV. The CDR3 totals 14 residues. CDR3 coding DNA: TGTGCCAGCAGCTTAGATCAGGGGTACTATGGCTACACCTTC. Translated: CASSLDQGYYGYTF.